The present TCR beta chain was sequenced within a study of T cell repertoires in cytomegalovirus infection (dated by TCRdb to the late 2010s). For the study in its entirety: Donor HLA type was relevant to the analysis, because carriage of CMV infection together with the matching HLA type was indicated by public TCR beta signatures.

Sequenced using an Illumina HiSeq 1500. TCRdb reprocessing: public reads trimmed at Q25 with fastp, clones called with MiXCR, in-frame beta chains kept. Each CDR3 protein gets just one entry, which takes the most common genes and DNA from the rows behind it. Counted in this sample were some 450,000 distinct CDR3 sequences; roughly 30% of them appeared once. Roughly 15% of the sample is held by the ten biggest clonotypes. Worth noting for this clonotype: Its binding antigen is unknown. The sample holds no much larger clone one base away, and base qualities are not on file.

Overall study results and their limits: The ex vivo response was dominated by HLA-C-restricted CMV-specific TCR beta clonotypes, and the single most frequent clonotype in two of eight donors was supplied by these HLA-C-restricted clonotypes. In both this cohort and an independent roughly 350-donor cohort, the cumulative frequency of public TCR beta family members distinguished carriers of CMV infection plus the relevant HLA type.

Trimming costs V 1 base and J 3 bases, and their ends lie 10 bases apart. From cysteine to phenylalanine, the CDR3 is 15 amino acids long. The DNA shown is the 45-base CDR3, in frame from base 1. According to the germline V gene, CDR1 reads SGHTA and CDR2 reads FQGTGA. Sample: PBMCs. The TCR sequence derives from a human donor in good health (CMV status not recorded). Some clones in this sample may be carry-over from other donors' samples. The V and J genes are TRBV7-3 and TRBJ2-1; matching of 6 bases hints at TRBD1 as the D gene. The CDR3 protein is CASSLRQAIYNEQFF. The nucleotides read TGTGCCAGCAGCTTAAGACAGGCGATCTACAATGAGCAGTTCTTC. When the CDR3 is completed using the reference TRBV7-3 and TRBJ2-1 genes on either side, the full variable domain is GAGVSQTPSNKVTEKGKYVELRCDPISGHTALYWYRQSLGQGPEFLIYFQGTGAADDSGLPNDRFFAVRPEGSVSTLKIQRTERGDSAVYLCASSLRQAIYNEQFFGPGTRLTVL.